Shown below are 20 T cell receptor beta chains from a single sample sequenced in a study of blood T cells in healthy people across ages. For the second PCR, which ran for about 7 to 11 cycles, a sample-barcoded 5' primer and a J-beta primer mix were used. TCRdb processed the 5' RACE reads anew with MiXCR; each CDR3 protein has one entry. The sample records over 1,300,000 distinct CDR3 sequences, 59% being singletons. Specimen: blood. The receptors shown here come from a man aged 18 to 30 in good health.

The V call is TRBV4-2, the J call TRBJ1-1; D unresolved. From germline, CDR1 is LGHNA and CDR2 YNFKEQ. This CDR3 has 13 amino acids. V was clipped by 0 bases and J by 3 bases, with 5 bases between them. The CDR3 region is CASSQDVYTEAFF. Here the CDR3 DNA reads TGTGCCAGCAGCCAAGATGTATACACTGAAGCTTTCTTT.

Only a few counts were recorded for this clonotype. V is TRBV7-2 and J is TRBJ2-7, with D hard to call. Looked up from germline, CDR1 is SGHTA and CDR2 is FQGNSA. CDR3 length equals 15 residues. V was cut by 1 base and J by 0 bases, with 10 bases left in between. Here the CDR3 reads CASSLGARGSYEQYF. In nucleotides, the CDR3 is TGTGCCAGCAGCTTAGGCGCCAGAGGCTCCTACGAGCAGTACTTC.

The rearrangement links TRBV6-1 to TRBJ2-7; tentative D call: TRBD1 (5 bases). V dropped 6 bases and J dropped 7 bases, with 19 bases sitting between them. CDR1 MNHNS and CDR2 SASEGT come from the germline V gene. CDR3 length equals 14 residues. The CDR3 region is CASRQLGLLNEQYF. CDR3 sequence (DNA): TGTGCCAGCAGGCAATTGGGGCTTCTCAATGAGCAGTACTTC.

V gene TRBV7-9 combines with J gene TRBJ2-4; 7 bases map to TRBD2. Judging by the DNA end, TRBJ2-7 fits better; the J call may be wrong. CDR1 SEHNR and CDR2 FQNEAQ come from the germline V gene (reference sequence). The CDR3 is made up of 14 amino acids. The CDR3 DNA reads as TGTGCCAGCAGCCCCGCACTAGCGAGCTACGAGCAGTACTTC. Residues: CASSPALASYEQYF.

The V gene is TRBV5-1, the J gene TRBJ1-2; D ambiguous. The CDR3 is 15 amino acids. Germline assignment: CDR1 SGHRS and CDR2 YFSETQ. The V end was cut by 1 base, the J end by 6 bases, with 16 bases between. The CDR3 loop reads CASSLIYLEGHGYTF. The CDR3 nucleotides are TGCGCCAGCAGCTTGATTTATTTGGAGGGCCATGGCTACACCTTC.

This clonotype was seen a handful of times. The V and J genes are TRBV2 and TRBJ2-7; 7 bases map to TRBD1. V lost 5 bases, J lost 8 bases, and 12 bases stayed unmatched. The CDR3 runs 14 residues. The V gene's germline CDR1 is SNHLY and CDR2 FYNNEI. In DNA, the CDR3 is TGTGCCAGCAGTAACCTTAACGACAGGGCAAAGCAGTACTTC. As protein: CASSNLNDRAKQYF.

The chain is built from TRBV6-5 and TRBJ2-3, with TRBD1 identical over 7 bases. The J segment lost 0 bases and the V segment lost 7 bases, leaving 10 bases of the junction unmatched. Germline CDR1 and CDR2: MNHEY and SVGAGI. The CDR3 totals 16 residues. The DNA for the CDR3 is TGTGCCAGCAATCCCCCGGGACAGCTTAGCACAGATACGCAGTATTTT. Translating gives CASNPPGQLSTDTQYF.

This chain joins TRBV29-1 and TRBJ2-5; 9 positions agree with TRBD1. The J call may be wrong; the DNA end is better matched by TRBJ2-7. This CDR3 contains 13 residues. From germline, CDR1 is SQVTM and CDR2 ANQGSEA. The CDR3, as DNA: TGCAGCGTTGCGGGACAGGGACGATACGAGCAGTACTTC. The encoded protein is CSVAGQGRYEQYF.

This clonotype was observed once. This sequence joins TRBV5-1 and TRBJ2-1; 8 bases are shared with TRBD2. With V trimmed by 4 bases and J by 3 bases, 12 bases remained unmatched. Germline CDR1 and CDR2: SGHRS and YFSETQ. CDR3 length: 17 amino acids. The CDR3 is CASSPRPAGGNYNEQFF. Written as DNA, the CDR3 is TGCGCCAGCAGCCCCCGTCCGGCGGGAGGAAACTACAATGAGCAGTTCTTC.

This rearrangement joins TRBV2 to TRBJ2-5, with D perhaps matching TRBD2 (5 bases). Looked up from germline, CDR1 is SNHLY and CDR2 is FYNNEI. The CDR3 spans 15 residues. V was shortened by 3 bases and J by 1 base, with 12 bases between the two germline ends. For the CDR3, the DNA is TGTGCCAGCAGTGATCTAGGGAGCGGCCAAGAGACCCAGTACTTC. It codes for CASSDLGSGQETQYF.

This rearrangement joins TRBV4-2 to TRBJ2-1, with D unclear. The germline CDR1 and CDR2 sequences are LGHNA and YNFKEQ. CDR3 length: 13 residues. V was trimmed by 5 bases and J by 6 bases, leaving 11 bases between them. This CDR3 is CASSAVGGNEQFF. CDR3 bases: TGTGCCAGCAGCGCTGTGGGCGGCAATGAGCAGTTCTTC.

This clonotype was found once. The genes are TRBV25-1 and TRBJ2-3; D possibly corresponds to TRBD1 (6 bases). V was trimmed by 1 base and J by 1 base, leaving 9 bases between them. In germline, CDR1 is MGHDK, CDR2 SYGVNS. The CDR3 extends over 15 amino acids. CDR3 nucleotide sequence: TGTGCCAGCAGTGAATCCAGGACAGGCACAGATACGCAGTATTTT. This gives the protein CASSESRTGTDTQYF.

CDR3 sequence: CARRTGVSYNEQFF. The CDR3 nucleotides are TGTGCCAGGAGAACAGGGGTCTCCTACAATGAGCAGTTCTTC. The chain uses TRBV6-2 or TRBV6-3 and TRBJ2-1; 7 bases align to TRBD1. V lost 9 bases and J lost 0; bases outside the gene matches: 5. This CDR3 has 14 amino acids. Germline CDR1 reads MNHEY; CDR2 reads SVGEGT.

The rearrangement uses TRBV5-1 and TRBJ2-5, with TRBD2 matching over 12 bases. After removal of 5 bases from V and 5 bases from J, the junction contained 10 bases not matched to a gene. The CDR3 covers 16 residues. Germline CDR1 SGHRS, CDR2 YFSETQ. CDR3 protein: CASRISSGRAEETQYF. The CDR3 coding sequence is TGCGCCAGCAGGATCTCTAGCGGGAGGGCTGAGGAGACCCAGTACTTC.

CDR3 nucleotide sequence: TGTGCCAGCAGTTATCTCCCGGGACAGGGGGCGGAAGCTTTCTTT. Translating gives CASSYLPGQGAEAFF. The rearrangement uses TRBV6-5 and TRBJ1-1; TRBD1 agrees at 12 bases. CDR3 length: 15 residues. From germline, CDR1 is MNHEY and CDR2 SVGAGI. V trimming: 3 bases; J trimming: 8 bases; junction bases outside the gene matches: 7.

This clonotype was counted only a few times. The J gene is TRBJ2-5, the V gene TRBV27, with TRBD2 matching over 11 bases. J was trimmed by 2 bases and V by 3 bases; bases with no gene match: 5. Germline V lookup: CDR1 MNHEY, CDR2 SMNVEV (reference sequence). The CDR3 has 16 amino acids. The CDR3 loop reads CASSFRLAGGQETQYF. Here the CDR3 DNA reads TGTGCCAGCAGTTTCCGCCTAGCGGGAGGACAAGAGACCCAGTACTTC.

The chain couples TRBV7-2 to TRBJ2-7; 9 nucleotides align to TRBD2. The DNA end is a closer match to TRBJ2-5, so the J assignment may be wrong. The V gene's germline CDR1 is SGHTA and CDR2 FQGNSA. This CDR3 has 15 residues. CDR3 sequence reads: CASSLASGGYETQYF. DNA for the CDR3: TGTGCCAGCAGCTTAGCAAGCGGGGGGTATGAGACCCAGTACTTC.

This clonotype showed up just a few times. The V call is TRBV20-1, the J call TRBJ2-7; TRBD1 might be the D (6 bases). The V and J ends lost 5 bases and 3 bases respectively, with 17 bases between them. Germline CDR1 and CDR2: DFQATT and SNEGSKA (reference sequence). The CDR3 covers 14 residues. The CDR3 region is CSAHLGQTLYEQYF. DNA of the CDR3: TGCAGTGCTCATCTCGGACAGACTCTCTACGAGCAGTACTTC.

This clonotype has more than one count but fewer than ten. J is TRBJ2-3 and V is TRBV2, with TRBD2 as a possible D gene (5 bases). Trimming pared 0 bases from V and 11 bases from J, leaving 9 bases between. The CDR3 extends over 12 amino acids. The germline CDR1 and CDR2 sequences are SNHLY and FYNNEI. The CDR3 reads CASSEAGEQQYF. The CDR3 nucleotides are TGTGCCAGCAGTGAAGCGGGAGAACAGCAGTATTTT.

The V gene is TRBV10-3, the J gene TRBJ1-2; 9 bases align to TRBD1. The CDR3 has 11 amino acids. Germline lookup yields CDR1 ENHRY and CDR2 SYGVKD. DNA of the CDR3: TGTGGGGCCGGGACAGGGAGTAGCTACACCTTC. Protein product: CGAGTGSSYTF.